This T cell receptor (beta chain) was identified in a study of T-cell reconstitution after alpha-beta-depleted transplantation in children. Study-level points and caveats: Expanded graft clones, several hundred of them, were reportedly the source of alpha-beta T cells about two months after transplant.

CDR1 WSHSY and CDR2 SAAADI come from the germline V gene. CDR3 length equals 12 residues. Trimming stripped 2 bases from V and 10 bases from J, with 11 bases between. It was with unique molecular identifiers that the TCRbeta library was prepared. MiXCR, applied by TCRdb to the PCR reads, yields one record per CDR3 protein. The data show a few hundred thousand distinct CDR3 sequences, about a quarter seen once. Comments on this clonotype: Its specificity is unknown.

The sequenced sample was PBMCs, obtained before TCRalphabeta/CD19-depleted stem cell transplant. The TCR was taken from a boy less than two years old with Wiskott-Aldrich syndrome, due to receive a stem cell transplant. The J gene is TRBJ1-1, the V gene TRBV10-2; no reliable D call. CDR3 bases: TGCGCCAGCAGTGAGCAGGACTTGGGAGCTTTCTTT. Residues: CASSEQDLGAFF.